This TCR beta chain was found in a study of shared clonotypes between healthy human individuals. Germline V gene sequence: CDR1 MDHEN, CDR2 SYDVKM. The CDR3 is 14 residues long. Trimming took 5 bases from V and 6 from J; bases not matched to a gene: 3. The protocol was immunoSEQ multiplex PCR, while the TCRdb copy is restricted to in-frame clones and leaves out a portion. This sample has 450,000 to 550,000 clones; 79% occur once, and the top ten carry 10% to 15%. Each donor was a Caucasian adult residing in Nashville, Tennessee. This TCR came from a woman aged 40 to 55 in good health. Some clones in this sample may be carry-over from other donors' samples. The sample taken for sequencing was PBMCs. The chain has TRBV28 and TRBJ2-2; TRBD2 matches 10 bases. CDR3 DNA: TGTGCCAGCAGTAGCGGGAGGGGTGCCGGGGAGCTGTTTTTT. Its translation: CASSSGRGAGELFF. Combining the CDR3 with reference TRBV28 and TRBJ2-2 gives the whole variable domain DVKVTQSSRYLVKRTGEKVFLECVQDMDHENMFWYRQDPGLGLRLIYFSYDVKMKEKGDIPEGYSVSREKKERFSLILESASTNQTSMYLCASSSGRGAGELFFGEGSRLTVL.